Each of the 28 T cell receptor beta chains below was sequenced from the same sample in a study of T cell responses to AZD1222 COVID-19 vaccine. Method: immunoSEQ multiplex PCR; TCRdb's copy keeps in-frame clones and lacks some. The sample lists more than 110,000 clones; about 88% were seen once. The sample here was peripheral blood, taken on day 0 of AZD1222 vaccination. Receptors were obtained from an adult in good health.

This clone came up a few times. The genes are TRBV29-1 and TRBJ2-7; D is ambiguous. This CDR3 comprises 14 residues. Looked up from germline, CDR1 is SQVTM and CDR2 is ANQGSEA. V dropped 4 bases and J dropped 2 bases, with 15 bases sitting between them. The CDR3 protein is CSVVWPTRPYEQYF. The CDR3 DNA follows: TGCAGCGTTGTGTGGCCCACGAGGCCCTACGAGCAGTACTTC.

This rearrangement joins TRBV13 to TRBJ2-2, with D uncertain. V lost 0 bases to trimming and J lost 7 bases, with 9 bases between them. Germline V gene sequence: CDR1 PRHDT, CDR2 FYEKMQ (reference sequence). The CDR3 is 14 residues long. CDR3 DNA: TGTGCCAGCAGCTTAGGCGTCGTGCGCGGGGAGCTGTTTTTT. This gives the protein CASSLGVVRGELFF.

The V and J genes are TRBV25-1 and TRBJ2-7; 10 bases are a match to TRBD1. Unmatched junction bases numbered 5, after V lost 6 bases and J lost 0 bases. The CDR3 has 15 amino acids. Per the germline V gene, CDR1 is MGHDK and CDR2 is SYGVNS. Here the CDR3 DNA reads TGTGCCAGCAGCGTGGACAGGGGGAGCTCCTACGAGCAGTACTTC. The encoded protein is CASSVDRGSSYEQYF.

The chain recombines TRBV2 with TRBJ2-1, with D possibly matching TRBD2 (5 bases). Germline CDR1 SNHLY, CDR2 FYNNEI. CDR3 length equals 16 residues. Between the trimmed V and J ends, which lost 0 bases and 8 bases, there was a span of 17 bases. CDR3 nucleotides: TGTGCCAGCAGTGAAGCGCTTTTTGCGAGGGTAGATGAGCAGTTCTTC. The encoded protein is CASSEALFARVDEQFF.

This clone was counted a single time. This chain links TRBV15 with TRBJ1-2; 7 bases are a match to TRBD1. Germline assignment: CDR1 LNHNV and CDR2 YYDKDF (reference sequence). This CDR3 region has 15 residues. Trimming cost V 1 base and J 0 bases; bases outside gene matches: 2. CDR3: CATSRGDSSNYGYTF. The CDR3, as DNA: TGTGCCACCAGCAGAGGGGACAGCTCTAACTATGGCTACACCTTC.

The chain has TRBV6-1 and TRBJ1-2; no clear D. Germline assignment: CDR1 MNHNS and CDR2 SASEGT. The CDR3 sequence is 17 residues long. Trimming removed 3 bases at V and 4 bases at J, with 21 bases between. CDR3 DNA: TGTGCCAGCAGTGAGGACCCGAACCCCGCAGCCGGCTATGGCTACACCTTC. Its protein is CASSEDPNPAAGYGYTF.

This rearrangement joins TRBV7-8 to TRBJ1-6; D gene ambiguous. V lost 1 base, J lost 6 bases, and 7 bases lay in between. This CDR3 spans 14 amino acids. Germline values: CDR1 SGHVS, CDR2 FQNEAQ. CDR3 nucleotide sequence: TGTGCCAGCAGCTTAGGGACGCTTAATTCACCCCTCCACTTT. Encoded protein: CASSLGTLNSPLHF.

V and J are TRBV30 and TRBJ2-7; D remains ambiguous. The V gene's germline CDR1 is GTSNPN and CDR2 SVGIG (reference sequence). The CDR3 contains 12 residues. The germline V and J ends were trimmed by 0 bases and 8 bases, with 11 bases remaining between them. The CDR3 sequence: CAWSVEVVKQYF. DNA of the CDR3: TGTGCCTGGAGTGTAGAGGTAGTGAAGCAGTACTTC. The full variable domain, rest sourced from reference TRBV30 and TRBJ2-7, is SQTIHQWPATLVQPVGSPLSLECTVEGTSNPNLYWYRQAAGRGLQLLFYSVGIGQISSEVPQNLSASRPQDRQFILSSKKLLLSDSGFYLCAWSVEVVKQYFGPGTRLTVT.

The chain recombines TRBV28 with TRBJ1-1; 7 nucleotides align to TRBD1. The germline V gene has CDR1 MDHEN and CDR2 SYDVKM. V lost 6 bases and J lost 3; bases outside the gene matches: 7. The CDR3 consists of 14 residues. CDR3: CASRPEQGYTEAFF. The CDR3 DNA is TGTGCCAGCAGGCCCGAACAGGGGTACACTGAAGCTTTCTTT.

The chain carries TRBV6-5 and TRBJ2-7; 7 positions match TRBD1. The CDR3 totals 12 residues. V lost 8 bases to trimming and J lost 4 bases; unmatched junction nucleotides: 5. Germline V gene lookup returns CDR1 MNHEY and CDR2 SVGAGI. CDR3 loop: CASWDRNYEQYF. The CDR3, as DNA: TGTGCCAGCTGGGACAGAAATTACGAGCAGTACTTC.

V is TRBV7-6 and J is TRBJ2-2, with TRBD2 matching 7 bases. Trimming at V came to 4 bases and at J to 3 bases, leaving 5 bases not matched to a gene. The CDR3 extends over 15 amino acids. CDR1 is SGHVS and CDR2 is FNYEAQ in the germline V gene. The DNA for the CDR3 is TGTGCCAGCAGCTCGAAGCGGGACTACACCGGGGAGCTGTTTTTT. Protein: CASSSKRDYTGELFF.

V is TRBV29-1 and J is TRBJ1-2; D may be TRBD1 (5 bases). Germline values: CDR1 SQVTM, CDR2 ANQGSEA. V was pared by 3 bases and J by 2 bases, with 10 bases between. CDR3 length equals 13 residues. The CDR3 spells CSVEGGGNYGYTF. In nucleotides, the CDR3 is TGCAGCGTTGAGGGTGGGGGGAACTATGGCTACACCTTC.

V gene TRBV7-9 combines with J gene TRBJ1-4; no clear D. Germline V gene lookup returns CDR1 SEHNR and CDR2 FQNEAQ (reference sequence). The ends were cut back, 1 base at V and 14 bases at J, with 14 bases in the middle. This CDR3 region has 13 residues. The CDR3 region has the DNA TGTGCCAGCAGCTTAGTTTCCCTGGGATACCTGTTTTTT. This codes for CASSLVSLGYLFF.

The chain carries TRBV6-5 and TRBJ1-2; 9 bases agree with TRBD1. This CDR3 is built from 14 residues. With V trimmed by 1 base and J by 8 bases, 5 bases remained unmatched. Per germline, CDR1 MNHEY and CDR2 SVGAGI. Here the CDR3 reads CASSYFGQGQGYTF. The CDR3, as DNA: TGTGCCAGCAGTTACTTCGGACAGGGGCAGGGCTACACCTTC.

CDR3 region: CASSLVRVSGRALTDTQYF. DNA for the CDR3: TGTGCCAGCAGCTTAGTGAGAGTTAGCGGGAGGGCCCTGACAGATACGCAGTATTTT. The genes are TRBV7-9 and TRBJ2-3; 11 positions agree with TRBD2. The CDR3 has 19 amino acids. Germline trimming cut 1 base from V and 3 bases from J; bases unmatched to any gene: 12. The V gene's germline CDR1 is SEHNR and CDR2 FQNEAQ (reference sequence).

This chain connects TRBV6-6 to TRBJ1-1; no firm D call. Trimming removed 6 bases at V and 2 bases at J, with 10 bases between. CDR1 is MNHNY, CDR2 SVGAGI, per germline (reference sequence). The CDR3 consists of 13 residues. The CDR3 region has the DNA TGTGCCAGCAGGATAACAGATAACACTGAAGCTTTCTTT. This translates into CASRITDNTEAFF.

The chain recombines TRBV5-1 with TRBJ2-1, with D hard to call. V was shortened by 4 bases and J by 0 bases, with 17 bases between the two germline ends. The CDR3 loop spans 17 amino acids. Looked up from germline, CDR1 is SGHRS and CDR2 is YFSETQ. DNA for the CDR3: TGCGCCAGCAGCCAATGGCAGGTCTCAAGCTCCTACAATGAGCAGTTCTTC. Translated, it gives CASSQWQVSSSYNEQFF. Full variable domain (missing parts from reference TRBV5-1 and TRBJ2-1): KAGVTQTPRYLIKTRGQQVTLSCSPISGHRSVSWYQQTPGQGLQFLFEYFSETQRNKGNFPGRFSGRQFSNSRSEMNVSTLELGDSALYLCASSQWQVSSSYNEQFFGPGTRLTVL.

This chain connects TRBV19 to TRBJ1-1; no definite D call. Trimming took 9 bases from V and 2 from J, leaving 19 bases between them. There are 15 residues in the CDR3. The V gene's germline CDR1 is LNHDA and CDR2 SQIVND (reference sequence). The CDR3 spells CASASPPPGNTEAFF. CDR3 sequence (DNA): TGTGCCAGCGCCAGCCCCCCCCCGGGAAACACTGAAGCTTTCTTT.

The chain links TRBV20-1 to TRBJ2-7; D is unresolved. Trimming removed 3 bases at V and 2 bases at J, with 11 bases between. Germline V lookup: CDR1 DFQATT, CDR2 SNEGSKA (reference sequence). This CDR3 is 13 amino acids long. The CDR3 nucleotides are TGCAGTGCTAGTAGGCCGGTTCCCTACGAGCAGTACTTC. Its protein product is CSASRPVPYEQYF.

The chain recombines TRBV7-2 with TRBJ2-1; 9 bases align to TRBD2. J gave up 9 bases and V 5 bases, and 8 bases lay outside the gene matches. CDR3 length: 14 residues. Germline CDR1 reads SGHTA; CDR2 reads FQGNSA. CDR3 sequence (DNA): TGTGCCAGCAGCACCGGGACTAGCTCGGTTGAGCAGTTCTTC. Protein: CASSTGTSSVEQFF.

This chain uses TRBV2 with TRBJ2-2; 10 bases line up with TRBD2. Germline CDR1 reads SNHLY; CDR2 reads FYNNEI. The CDR3 has 16 amino acids. Unmatched junction bases numbered 8, after V lost 6 bases and J lost 4 bases. CDR3 bases: TGTGCCAGCAGACTACTAGCGGGGACGACCACCGGGGAGCTGTTTTTT. Amino acids: CASRLLAGTTTGELFF.

This clone was counted a single time. The chain uses TRBV7-9 and TRBJ1-1, with D maybe TRBD1 (6 bases). The CDR3 spans 14 residues. Germline CDR1 and CDR2: SEHNR and FQNEAQ (reference sequence). Trimming pared 3 bases from V and 4 bases from J, leaving 12 bases between. The CDR3 sequence is CASSLRGAATEAFF. The CDR3 nucleotides read TGTGCCAGCAGCTTGCGGGGGGCGGCCACTGAAGCTTTCTTT.

The chain is built from TRBV27 and TRBJ2-1, with D possibly being TRBD2 (6 bases). V was shortened by 0 bases and J by 2 bases, with 14 bases between the two germline ends. This CDR3 spans 17 amino acids. In germline, CDR1 is MNHEY, CDR2 SMNVEV (reference sequence). The CDR3: CASSLSAAGLPYNEQFF. CDR3 sequence (DNA): TGTGCCAGCAGTTTATCGGCGGCGGGGCTACCCTACAATGAGCAGTTCTTC.

The chain couples TRBV6-5 to TRBJ2-7; D not resolved. CDR1 MNHEY and CDR2 SVGAGI come from the germline V gene. The V end was cut by 6 bases, the J end by 3 bases, with 6 bases between. The CDR3 totals 11 residues. CDR3 region: CASSAYYEQYF. CDR3 nucleotide sequence: TGTGCCAGCAGCGCATACTACGAGCAGTACTTC.

This chain links TRBV28 with TRBJ2-2; maybe TRBD2 (6 bases). The germline V and J ends were trimmed by 6 bases and 2 bases, with 22 bases remaining between them. The CDR3 contains 18 residues. The germline V gene encodes CDR1 MDHEN and CDR2 SYDVKM. CDR3 in amino acids: CASRRLAGKGPNTGELFF. The DNA of the CDR3 is TGTGCCAGCAGACGTCTGGCGGGAAAGGGGCCAAACACCGGGGAGCTGTTTTTT.

The rearrangement joins TRBV3-1 (or the pseudogene TRBV3-2) to TRBJ2-7; D may be TRBD2 (6 bases). CDR1 is LGHDT and CDR2 is YNNKEL in the germline V gene (reference sequence). CDR3 length equals 11 residues. V gave up 8 bases and J gave up 3 bases, with 8 bases separating them. The CDR3 region is CASGGVYEQYF. The DNA of the CDR3 is TGTGCCAGCGGCGGGGTCTACGAGCAGTACTTC.

The gene calls are TRBV7-8 and TRBJ2-7, with 8 positions matching TRBD1. Trimming took 3 bases from V and 2 from J; bases not matched to a gene: 3. CDR1 is SGHVS and CDR2 is FQNEAQ in the germline V gene. The CDR3 contains 14 residues. CDR3 region: CASSFGQGPYEQYF. CDR3 nucleotides: TGTGCCAGCAGCTTTGGACAGGGCCCCTACGAGCAGTACTTC.

This chain's CDR3 is CASSNVGTGNGELFF. The CDR3 DNA reads as TGTGCCAGCAGCAACGTCGGGACAGGGAACGGGGAGCTGTTTTTT. The chain joins TRBV6-6 to TRBJ2-2; 9 bases agree with TRBD1. Trimming cost V 6 bases and J 7 bases; bases outside gene matches: 9. Germline loops: CDR1 MNHNY, CDR2 SVGAGI (reference sequence). CDR3 length: 15 amino acids.